This T cell receptor (beta chain) is drawn from a study of shared clonotypes between healthy human individuals. Findings and limits, study-wide: Specimens sampled were limited to blood, with tissue repertoires likely differing.

The sorted-subset replicate PCRs were given about 210 ng DNA, which is tens of thousands of T cell genomes. TCRdb keeps only in-frame clones here, not all; method: immunoSEQ multiplex PCR. Among about 1.9 million clones listed, 85% to 95% were seen once. In regard to this clone: Its antigen is unknown.

CDR1 is LGHNA, CDR2 YNFKEQ, per germline. This CDR3 has 15 amino acids. V shed 10 bases and J 0 bases; nucleotides not matched to a gene: 6. CD45RO-negative, CCR7-positively selected cells formed the naive CD8 fraction, excluding terminally differentiated effector memory CD45RA+ cells. Input material: naive CD8+ T cells from PBMCs. The chain employs TRBV4-2 and TRBJ1-6; 7 nucleotides align to TRBD1. The sequence derives from a young man in good health. Some clones in this sample may be carry-over from other donors' samples. The CDR3, as DNA: TGTGCCACCTCGACAGGGAGCTCCTATAATTCACCCCTCCACTTT. It specifies CATSTGSSYNSPLHF.